Following are 9 T cell receptor beta chains from one sample sequenced in a study of blood T cell repertoires in COVID-19. Profiling relied on immunoSEQ multiplex PCR, and the TCRdb table lists in-frame clones only, not all of them. Altogether roughly 130,000 clones are present, 82% being singletons, with the ten largest covering 3.5% to 5.5%. The sample consisted of peripheral blood. These receptors all stem from a woman in her seventies with acute or convalescent COVID-19.

The rearrangement joins TRBV7-2 to TRBJ1-1; 7 bases are a match to TRBD1. This CDR3 is 15 amino acids long. J was trimmed by 1 base and V by 5 bases; bases with no gene match: 7. CDR1 and CDR2 (germline): SGHTA, FQGNSA. CDR3 region: CASSIRGAPNTEAFF. In nucleotides, the CDR3 is TGTGCCAGCAGCATCAGGGGGGCGCCGAACACTGAAGCTTTCTTT. The whole variable domain, remainder taken from reference TRBV7-2 and TRBJ1-1, is GAGVSQSPSNKVTEKGKDVELRCDPISGHTALYWYRQSLGQGLEFLIYFQGNSAPDKSGLPSDRFSAERTGGSVSTLTIQRTQQEDSAVYLCASSIRGAPNTEAFFGQGTRLTVV.

J is TRBJ2-7 and V is TRBV5-6; the match to TRBD1 covers 9 bases. Losses at the gene ends were 4 bases for V and 5 bases for J; bases not matched to a gene: 7. This CDR3 region has 14 residues. The V gene's germline CDR1 is SGHDT and CDR2 YYEEEE. CDR3 sequence: CASSEQGQGNEQYF. CDR3 coding DNA: TGTGCCAGCAGCGAACAAGGACAGGGGAACGAGCAGTACTTC.

The chain's CDR3 is CASSQDYRGSGGAGDTQYF. The CDR3 DNA sequence: TGTGCCAGCAGCCAAGATTACCGTGGTAGCGGGGGGGCAGGGGATACGCAGTATTTT. The V and J genes are TRBV4-2 and TRBJ2-3, with TRBD2 identical over 11 bases. The CDR3 extends over 19 amino acids. Germline loops: CDR1 LGHNA, CDR2 YNFKEQ. J gave up 6 bases and V 0 bases, and 14 bases lay outside the gene matches.

The count of this clone is one. The CDR3 reads CASSEDFSGGYSYEQYF. The DNA of the CDR3 is TGTGCCAGCAGTGAAGACTTTAGCGGGGGCTATTCCTACGAGCAGTACTTC. The V and J genes are TRBV6-1 and TRBJ2-7, with 9 nucleotides matching TRBD2. CDR1 and CDR2 from the germline V gene are MNHNS and SASEGT. Trimming removed 1 base from V and 1 base from J; junction bases left unmatched: 8. CDR3 length: 17 residues.

In its sample, this clone was seen a few times. The chain is built from TRBV12-3 or TRBV12-4 and TRBJ2-3, with no clear D. V dropped 6 bases and J dropped 3 bases, with 7 bases sitting between them. The CDR3 is made up of 12 amino acids. The CDR3 sequence is CASRAMTDTQYF. The CDR3 coding sequence is TGTGCCAGCAGAGCTATGACAGATACGCAGTATTTT.

This clone showed up just a few times. This sequence joins TRBV7-7 and TRBJ2-3; 11 bases are shared with TRBD1. There are 16 residues in the CDR3. V lost 5 bases and J lost 2; bases outside the gene matches: 6. Per germline, CDR1 SSHAT and CDR2 FNYEAQ (reference sequence). The CDR3 DNA reads as TGTGCCAGCAGCCCGGGGACAGGGGGAACCACAGATACGCAGTATTTT. Its protein is CASSPGTGGTTDTQYF.

This chain connects TRBV5-1 to TRBJ2-3; 8 nucleotides line up with TRBD2. Trimming removed 4 bases from V and 2 bases from J; junction bases left unmatched: 6. Germline-derived CDR1 and CDR2 are SGHRS and YFSETQ. The length of the CDR3 is 15 residues. The DNA of the CDR3 is TGCGCCAGCAGCACGGACGGGGGGGCCACAGATACGCAGTATTTT. It specifies CASSTDGGATDTQYF. Using reference TRBV5-1 and TRBJ2-3 for the parts outside the CDR3, the full variable domain is KAGVTQTPRYLIKTRGQQVTLSCSPISGHRSVSWYQQTPGQGLQFLFEYFSETQRNKGNFPGRFSGRQFSNSRSEMNVSTLELGDSALYLCASSTDGGATDTQYFGPGTRLTVL.

The chain couples TRBV12-3 or TRBV12-4 to TRBJ2-2; D possibly corresponds to TRBD1 (6 bases). V shed 6 bases and J shed 5 bases, with 10 bases lying between them. This CDR3 is 13 amino acids long. CDR3 in DNA: TGTGCCAGCAGGCGGACAGTGACCGGGGAGCTGTTTTTT. The encoded protein is CASRRTVTGELFF.

This clone has a single count. V and J are TRBV5-1 and TRBJ2-1; 9 nucleotides agree with TRBD2. CDR1 and CDR2 from the germline V gene are SGHRS and YFSETQ. The length of the CDR3 is 16 residues. The V segment lost 3 bases and the J segment 0 bases; nucleotides outside the gene matches: 4. CDR3 sequence reads: CASSSLAGVSYNEQFF. The CDR3 bases are TGCGCCAGCAGCTCCTTAGCGGGGGTCTCCTACAATGAGCAGTTCTTC.